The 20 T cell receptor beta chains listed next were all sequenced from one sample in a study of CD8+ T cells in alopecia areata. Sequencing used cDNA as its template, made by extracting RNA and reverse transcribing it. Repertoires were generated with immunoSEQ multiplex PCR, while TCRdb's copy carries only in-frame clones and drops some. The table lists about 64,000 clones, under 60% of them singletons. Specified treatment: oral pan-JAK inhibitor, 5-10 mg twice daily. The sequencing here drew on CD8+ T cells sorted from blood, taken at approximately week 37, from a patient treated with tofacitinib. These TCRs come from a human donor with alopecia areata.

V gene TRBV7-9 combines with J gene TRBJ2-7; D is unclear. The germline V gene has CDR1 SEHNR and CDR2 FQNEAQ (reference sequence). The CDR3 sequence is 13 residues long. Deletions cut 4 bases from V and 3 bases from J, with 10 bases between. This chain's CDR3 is CASSSLRVYEQYF. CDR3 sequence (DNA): TGTGCCAGCAGCTCTCTTCGGGTCTACGAGCAGTACTTC.

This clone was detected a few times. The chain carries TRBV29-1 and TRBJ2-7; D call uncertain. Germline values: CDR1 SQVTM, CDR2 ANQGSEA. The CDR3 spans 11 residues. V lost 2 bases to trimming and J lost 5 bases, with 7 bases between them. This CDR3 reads CSVERHNEQYF. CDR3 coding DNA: TGCAGCGTTGAACGGCACAACGAGCAGTACTTC.

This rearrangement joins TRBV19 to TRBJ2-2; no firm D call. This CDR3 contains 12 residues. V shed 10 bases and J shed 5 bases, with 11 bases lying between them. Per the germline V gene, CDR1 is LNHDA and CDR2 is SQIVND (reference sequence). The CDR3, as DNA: TGTGCCACCTCTCAAAATACCGGGGAGCTGTTTTTT. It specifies CATSQNTGELFF.

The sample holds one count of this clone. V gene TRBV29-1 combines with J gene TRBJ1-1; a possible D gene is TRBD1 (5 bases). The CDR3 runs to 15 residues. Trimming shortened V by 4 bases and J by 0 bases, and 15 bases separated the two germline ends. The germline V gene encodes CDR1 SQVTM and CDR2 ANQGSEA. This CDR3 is CSVARARGMNTEAFF. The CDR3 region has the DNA TGCAGCGTTGCCCGGGCCCGGGGGATGAACACTGAAGCTTTCTTT.

The CDR3 spells CASSFSGAYEQYF. CDR3 DNA sequence: TGTGCCAGCAGTTTTAGCGGGGCCTACGAGCAGTACTTC. The chain recombines TRBV28 with TRBJ2-7, with TRBD2 identical over 8 bases. V was pared by 3 bases and J by 2 bases, with 0 bases of the junction left unmatched. The CDR3 is 13 amino acids. Germline-derived CDR1 and CDR2 are MDHEN and SYDVKM. Using reference TRBV28 and TRBJ2-7 for the parts outside the CDR3, the full variable domain is DVKVTQSSRYLVKRTGEKVFLECVQDMDHENMFWYRQDPGLGLRLIYFSYDVKMKEKGDIPEGYSVSREKKERFSLILESASTNQTSMYLCASSFSGAYEQYFGPGTRLTVT.

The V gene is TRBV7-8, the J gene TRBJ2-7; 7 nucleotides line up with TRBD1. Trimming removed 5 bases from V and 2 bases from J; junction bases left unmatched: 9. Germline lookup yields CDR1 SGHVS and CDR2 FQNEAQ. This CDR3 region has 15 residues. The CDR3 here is CASSLNPGQTYEQYF. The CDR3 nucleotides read TGTGCCAGCAGCCTAAACCCGGGACAGACCTACGAGCAGTACTTC.

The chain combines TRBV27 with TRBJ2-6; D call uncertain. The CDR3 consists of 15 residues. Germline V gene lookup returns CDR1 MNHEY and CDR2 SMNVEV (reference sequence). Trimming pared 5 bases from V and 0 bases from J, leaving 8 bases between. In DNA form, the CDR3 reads TGTGCCAGCAGTCTCGGACCCTCTGGGGCCAACGTCCTGACTTTC. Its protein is CASSLGPSGANVLTF.

Written as DNA, the CDR3 is TGTGCCACAGGAGGGCTCTCTGGGGCCAACGTCCTGACTTTC. This codes for CATGGLSGANVLTF. This chain links TRBV10-3 with TRBJ2-6, with D possibly matching TRBD2 (6 bases). Germline lookup yields CDR1 ENHRY and CDR2 SYGVKD. V was clipped by 10 bases and J by 0 bases, with 10 bases between them. The CDR3 extends over 14 amino acids.

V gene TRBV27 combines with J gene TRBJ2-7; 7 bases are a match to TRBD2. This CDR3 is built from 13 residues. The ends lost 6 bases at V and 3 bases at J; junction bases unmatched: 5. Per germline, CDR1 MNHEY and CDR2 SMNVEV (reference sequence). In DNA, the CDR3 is TGTGCCAGCAGCCCGGGAGGTGTCTACGAGCAGTACTTC. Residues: CASSPGGVYEQYF.

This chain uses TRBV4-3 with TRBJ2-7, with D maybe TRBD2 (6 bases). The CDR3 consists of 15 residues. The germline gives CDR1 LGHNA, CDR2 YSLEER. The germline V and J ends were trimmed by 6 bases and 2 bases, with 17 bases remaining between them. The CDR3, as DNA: TGCGCCAGCAGGACTGACCGAGGAGGGCCCTACGAGCAGTACTTC. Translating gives CASRTDRGGPYEQYF.

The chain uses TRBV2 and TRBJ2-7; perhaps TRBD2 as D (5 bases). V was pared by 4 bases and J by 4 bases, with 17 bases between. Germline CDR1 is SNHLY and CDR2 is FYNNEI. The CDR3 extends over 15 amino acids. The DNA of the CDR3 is TGTGCCAGCAGTGTTCTACCAACGGCGGGTTACGAGCAGTACTTC. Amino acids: CASSVLPTAGYEQYF.

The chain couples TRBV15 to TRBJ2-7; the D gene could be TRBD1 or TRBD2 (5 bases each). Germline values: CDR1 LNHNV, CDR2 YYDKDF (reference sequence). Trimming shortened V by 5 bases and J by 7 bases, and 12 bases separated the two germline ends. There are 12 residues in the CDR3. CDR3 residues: CATSFGDGEQYF. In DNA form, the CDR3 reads TGTGCCACCAGCTTCGGGGACGGAGAGCAGTACTTC. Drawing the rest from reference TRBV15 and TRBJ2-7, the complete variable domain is DAMVIQNPRYQVTQFGKPVTLSCSQTLNHNVMYWYQQKSSQAPKLLFHYYDKDFNNEADTPDNFQSRRPNTSFCFLDIRSPGLGDTAMYLCATSFGDGEQYFGPGTRLTVT.

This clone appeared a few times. The CDR3 is CASSLGLGAAIQETQYF. As DNA, the CDR3 is TGTGCCAGCAGCTTAGGACTTGGAGCGGCCATTCAAGAGACCCAGTACTTC. The V gene is TRBV7-6, the J gene TRBJ2-5; possible D gene TRBD2, 5 bases. Trimming took off 1 base at V and 2 bases at J, with 17 bases between the two ends. Looked up from germline, CDR1 is SGHVS and CDR2 is FNYEAQ. This CDR3 has 17 residues.

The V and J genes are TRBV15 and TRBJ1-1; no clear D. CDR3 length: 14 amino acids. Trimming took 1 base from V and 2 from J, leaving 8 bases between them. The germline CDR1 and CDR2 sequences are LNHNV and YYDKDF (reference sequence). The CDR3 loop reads CATSRAFSNTEAFF. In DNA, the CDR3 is TGTGCCACCAGCAGAGCTTTCTCAAACACTGAAGCTTTCTTT. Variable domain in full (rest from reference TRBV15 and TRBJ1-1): DAMVIQNPRYQVTQFGKPVTLSCSQTLNHNVMYWYQQKSSQAPKLLFHYYDKDFNNEADTPDNFQSRRPNTSFCFLDIRSPGLGDTAMYLCATSRAFSNTEAFFGQGTRLTVV.

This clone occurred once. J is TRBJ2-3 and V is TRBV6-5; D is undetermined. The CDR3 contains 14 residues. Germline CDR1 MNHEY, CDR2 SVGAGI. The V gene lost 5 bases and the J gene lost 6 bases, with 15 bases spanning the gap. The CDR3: CASSPMQFADTQYF. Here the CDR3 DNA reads TGTGCCAGCAGTCCCATGCAGTTCGCGGATACGCAGTATTTT.

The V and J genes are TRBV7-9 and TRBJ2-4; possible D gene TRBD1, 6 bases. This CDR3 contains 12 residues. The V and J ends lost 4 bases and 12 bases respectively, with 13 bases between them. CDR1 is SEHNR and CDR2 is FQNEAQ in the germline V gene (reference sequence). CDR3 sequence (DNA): TGTGCCAGCAGCTCCCCAGGGGCTAGTCAGTACTTC. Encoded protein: CASSSPGASQYF.

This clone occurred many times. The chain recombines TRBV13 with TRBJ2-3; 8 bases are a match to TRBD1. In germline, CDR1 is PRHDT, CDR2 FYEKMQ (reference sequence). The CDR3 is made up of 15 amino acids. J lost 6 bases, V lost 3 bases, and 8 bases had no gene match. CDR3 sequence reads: CASSLHRGVKDTQYF. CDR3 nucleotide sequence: TGTGCCAGCAGCTTGCACAGGGGGGTGAAGGATACGCAGTATTTT.

CDR3: CATGRDSRYEQYF. The CDR3 nucleotides are TGTGCCACCGGCCGGGACTCTCGCTACGAGCAGTACTTC. This chain joins TRBV27 and TRBJ2-7; TRBD2 is a possible D gene (6 bases). The V gene's germline CDR1 is MNHEY and CDR2 SMNVEV (reference sequence). The CDR3 has 13 residues. V was pared by 10 bases and J by 3 bases, with 16 bases between.

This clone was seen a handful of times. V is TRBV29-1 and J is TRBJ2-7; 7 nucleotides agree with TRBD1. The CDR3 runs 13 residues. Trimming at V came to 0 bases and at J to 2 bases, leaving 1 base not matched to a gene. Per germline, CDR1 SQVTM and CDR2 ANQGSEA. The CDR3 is CSVEDGQAYEQYF. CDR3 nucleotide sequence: TGCAGCGTTGAAGATGGACAGGCCTACGAGCAGTACTTC.

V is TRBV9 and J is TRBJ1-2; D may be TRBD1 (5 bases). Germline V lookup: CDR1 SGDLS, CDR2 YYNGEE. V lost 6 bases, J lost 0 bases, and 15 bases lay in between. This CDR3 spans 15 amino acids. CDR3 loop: CASTPSGVANYGYTF. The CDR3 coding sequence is TGTGCCAGCACCCCTTCGGGGGTGGCTAACTATGGCTACACCTTC.